This T cell receptor (beta chain) was recorded in a study of shared clonotypes between healthy human individuals. Across the study: CD8 memory received one plate per donor, CD8 naive two, CD4 memory three and CD4 naive three.

Sequencing used immunoSEQ multiplex PCR; TCRdb keeps in-frame clones, though not all of them. This table holds under 2.5 million clones, about nine tenths found once. V shed 10 bases and J shed 2 bases, with 14 bases lying between them. CDR3 length: 13 residues. Germline values: CDR1 MGHDK, CDR2 SYGVNS. A note on this clone: The target antigen is unknown.

Both subsets, CD45RA+ naive and CD45RA-negative memory, were split from the CD4+ cells. Overall study results and limits: When compared with the clonotypes that were shared by all four sorted-subset donors, the non-shared clonotypes turned out to have lower generation probabilities.

The source material was naive CD4+ T cells from PBMCs. Sample subset: CD45RA+ positively selected. This receptor was obtained from a man in his late teens or twenties in good health. Some clones in this sample may be carry-over from other donors' samples. The chain has TRBV25-1 and TRBJ2-5, with D maybe TRBD2 (7 bases). CDR3 nucleotides: TGTGCCACCGGAAGGGGGGGTCAAGAGACCCAGTACTTC. It codes for CATGRGGQETQYF.